The rows below give T cell receptor beta chains drawn from one sample of a study of radiotherapy plus CTLA-4 blockade in lung cancer. The method was immunoSEQ multiplex PCR; TCRdb's version includes in-frame clones alone and lacks a portion of them. This sample has tens of thousands of clones; about two thirds occur once, and the top ten carry 11%. The input for sequencing was peripheral blood, taken from a patient treated with radiotherapy plus ipilimumab. The origin of the receptors is a human donor with non-small cell lung cancer who had stable disease on radiotherapy plus ipilimumab. Both conserved end residues are part of each CDR3. Each record gives: clone size, J gene, V gene, D gene, CDR3 protein, CDR3 DNA. A D gene is named only where the DNA matches it firmly. Clone size is shown for a subset of rows, as once, few, many or a class of expanded clone.

.	TRBJ1-1	TRBV12-5	.	CASGLVLGQTYVEAFF	TGTGCTAGTGGTTTGGTACTAGGCCAAACGTACGTAGAAGCTTTCTTT
.	TRBJ1-5	TRBV19	.	CASSFYNQPQHF	TGTGCCAGTAGTTTTTACAATCAGCCCCAGCATTTT
.	TRBJ1-3	TRBV6-1	.	CASNFDAGNTIYF	TGTGCCAGCAACTTTGATGCTGGAAACACCATATATTTT
.	TRBJ1-2	TRBV20-1	TRBD1	CSVTGEGYTF	TGCAGTGTTACAGGGGAGGGCTACACCTTC
few	TRBJ1-2	TRBV5-1	.	CASSLGGNYGYTF	TGCGCCAGCAGCTTGGGAGGGAACTATGGCTACACCTTC
.	TRBJ1-2	TRBV18	.	CASSPPDPAGGEGYTF	TGTGCCAGCTCACCACCGGACCCTGCGGGGGGGGAAGGCTACACCTTC
.	TRBJ1-2	TRBV7-9	TRBD1	CASSQGTGRLSSGYTF	TGTGCCAGCAGCCAGGGGACAGGGCGCCTATCGTCTGGCTACACCTTC
.	TRBJ1-2	TRBV19	TRBD1	CASSMERGRYTF	TGTGCCAGTAGTATGGAGAGGGGGCGCTACACCTTC
once	TRBJ1-2	TRBV10-3	.	CAISPQGLGGYTF	TGTGCCATCAGTCCACAGGGTCTTGGTGGCTACACCTTC
.	TRBJ2-3	TRBV7-2	TRBD2	CASSSGTRRGTDTQYF	TGTGCCAGCAGCTCAGGGACTAGGAGAGGGACAGATACGCAGTATTTT
few	TRBJ2-7	TRBV30	.	CAWSNPGVVMSYEQYF	TGTGCCTGGAGTAACCCCGGGGTCGTTATGTCCTACGAGCAGTACTTC
.	TRBJ1-2	TRBV10-3	.	CAISEVWTENYGYTF	TGTGCCATCAGTGAGGTCTGGACAGAGAACTATGGCTACACCTTC
medium-sized	TRBJ1-5	TRBV6-5	.	CASRSLETENQPQHF	TGTGCCAGCAGAAGCTTAGAGACAGAGAATCAGCCCCAGCATTTT
.	TRBJ1-2	TRBV10-3	.	CAISEISNYGYTF	TGTGCCATCAGTGAGATCTCCAACTATGGCTACACCTTC
medium-sized	TRBJ2-1	TRBV27	.	CASSPFPPATSYNEQFF	TGTGCCAGCAGTCCATTCCCCCCAGCGACCTCCTACAATGAGCAGTTCTTC
.	TRBJ1-2	TRBV27	TRBD1	CASSQSQTGALYGYTF	TGTGCCAGCAGTCAATCCCAGACAGGGGCCCTCTATGGCTACACCTTC
.	TRBJ2-5	TRBV7-9	.	CASSPPRYQETQYF	TGTGCCAGCAGCCCACCACGGTACCAAGAGACCCAGTACTTC
once	TRBJ2-6	TRBV7-2	.	CASSHTSSGANVLTF	TGTGCCAGCAGCCACACTAGCTCTGGGGCCAACGTCCTGACTTTC
.	TRBJ2-1	TRBV2	TRBD1	CASSGTGGNEQFF	TGTGCCAGCAGTGGGACAGGGGGCAATGAGCAGTTCTTC
.	TRBJ2-5	TRBV6-5	.	CASSRLTGETQYF	TGTGCCAGCAGCAGACTAACCGGCGAGACCCAGTACTTC
.	TRBJ1-2	TRBV7-2	.	CASSLFSGLTSYGYTF	TGTGCCAGCAGCTTGTTTAGCGGGCTGACGAGCTATGGCTACACCTTC
.	TRBJ1-1	TRBV9	TRBD1	CASSVVRGDTEAFF	TGTGCCAGCAGCGTAGTCAGGGGGGACACTGAAGCTTTCTTT
.	TRBJ2-7	TRBV5-4	.	CASSFGGQNYEQYF	TGTGCCAGCAGCTTCGGGGGACAGAACTACGAGCAGTACTTC
.	TRBJ2-7	TRBV19	.	CASSSRPPEAYEQYF	TGTGCCAGTAGTAGCCGCCCACCGGAGGCCTACGAGCAGTACTTC
once	TRBJ2-3	TRBV11-2	TRBD1	CASSLGTGVAQYF	TGTGCCAGCAGCTTAGGGACAGGGGTTGCGCAGTATTTT
.	TRBJ2-7	TRBV5-1	TRBD1	CASSPLTGAGGEQYF	TGCGCCAGCAGCCCCCTGACAGGGGCTGGAGGCGAGCAGTACTTC
.	TRBJ2-3	TRBV2	.	CASRRADPTDTQYF	TGTGCCAGCAGGAGAGCGGACCCCACAGATACGCAGTATTTT